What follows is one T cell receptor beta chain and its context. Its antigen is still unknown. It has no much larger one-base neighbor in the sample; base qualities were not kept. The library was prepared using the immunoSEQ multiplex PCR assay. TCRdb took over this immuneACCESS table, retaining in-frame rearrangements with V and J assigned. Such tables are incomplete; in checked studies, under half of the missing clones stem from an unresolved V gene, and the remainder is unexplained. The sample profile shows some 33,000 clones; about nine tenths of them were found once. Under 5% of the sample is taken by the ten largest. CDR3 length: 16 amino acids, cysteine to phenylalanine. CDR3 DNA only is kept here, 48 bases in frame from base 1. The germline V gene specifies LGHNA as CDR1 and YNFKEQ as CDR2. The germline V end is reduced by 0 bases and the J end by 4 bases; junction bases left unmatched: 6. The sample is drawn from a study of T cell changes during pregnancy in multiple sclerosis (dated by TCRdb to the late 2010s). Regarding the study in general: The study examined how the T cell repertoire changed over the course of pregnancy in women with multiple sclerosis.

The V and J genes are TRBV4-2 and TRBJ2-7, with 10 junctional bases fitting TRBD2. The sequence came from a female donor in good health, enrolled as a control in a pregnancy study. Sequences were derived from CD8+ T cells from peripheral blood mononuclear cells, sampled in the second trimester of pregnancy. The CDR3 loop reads CASSQDSASGGYEQYF. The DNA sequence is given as TGTGCCAGCAGCCAAGATTCGGCTAGCGGGGGATACGAGCAGTACTTC.